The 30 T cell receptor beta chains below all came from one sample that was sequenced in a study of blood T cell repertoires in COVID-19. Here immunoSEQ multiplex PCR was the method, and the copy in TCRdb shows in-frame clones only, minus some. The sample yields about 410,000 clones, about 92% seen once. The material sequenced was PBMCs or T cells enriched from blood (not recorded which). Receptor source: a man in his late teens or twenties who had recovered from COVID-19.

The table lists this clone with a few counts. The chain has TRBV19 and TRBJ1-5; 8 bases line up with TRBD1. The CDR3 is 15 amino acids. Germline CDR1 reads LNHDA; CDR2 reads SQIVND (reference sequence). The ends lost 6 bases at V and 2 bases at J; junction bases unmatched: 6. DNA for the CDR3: TGTGCCAGTAGCTCAGGGGGCTCGGGCAATCAGCCCCAGCATTTT. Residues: CASSSGGSGNQPQHF. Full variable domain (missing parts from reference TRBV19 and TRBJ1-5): DGGITQSPKYLFRKEGQNVTLSCEQNLNHDAMYWYRQDPGQGLRLIYYSQIVNDFQKGDIAEGYSVSREKKESFPLTVTSAQKNPTAFYLCASSSGGSGNQPQHFGDGTRLSIL.

The CDR3 DNA sequence: TGTGCCAGTACCACAGGGGTGGCTGAAGCTTTCTTT. It encodes CASTTGVAEAFF. This chain uses TRBV19 with TRBJ1-1, with 7 bases lining up with TRBD1. V lost 7 bases, J lost 6 bases, and 5 bases stayed unmatched. This CDR3 is 12 amino acids long. Germline V gene sequence: CDR1 LNHDA, CDR2 SQIVND (reference sequence).

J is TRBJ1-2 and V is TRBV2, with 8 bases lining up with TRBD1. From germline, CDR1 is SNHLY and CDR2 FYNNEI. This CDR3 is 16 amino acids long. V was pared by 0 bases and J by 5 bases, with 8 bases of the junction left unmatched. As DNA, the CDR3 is TGTGCCAGCAGTGAAGCGGAGACAGGGGAAGGGTATGGCTACACCTTC. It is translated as CASSEAETGEGYGYTF.

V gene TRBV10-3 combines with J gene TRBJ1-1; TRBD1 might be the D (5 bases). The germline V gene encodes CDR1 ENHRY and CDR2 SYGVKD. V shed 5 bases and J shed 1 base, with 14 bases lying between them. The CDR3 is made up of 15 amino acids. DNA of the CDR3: TGTGCCATCAGTTCGGGACTGGGGCAGAACACTGAAGCTTTCTTT. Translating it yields CAISSGLGQNTEAFF.

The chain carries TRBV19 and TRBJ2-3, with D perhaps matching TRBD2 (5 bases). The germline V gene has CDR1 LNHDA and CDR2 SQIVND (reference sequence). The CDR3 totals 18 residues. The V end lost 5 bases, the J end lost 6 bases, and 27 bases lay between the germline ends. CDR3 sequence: CASSQKPLAGVKGDTQYF. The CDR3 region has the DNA TGTGCCAGTAGTCAAAAACCCCTCGCCGGGGTTAAAGGGGATACGCAGTATTTT.

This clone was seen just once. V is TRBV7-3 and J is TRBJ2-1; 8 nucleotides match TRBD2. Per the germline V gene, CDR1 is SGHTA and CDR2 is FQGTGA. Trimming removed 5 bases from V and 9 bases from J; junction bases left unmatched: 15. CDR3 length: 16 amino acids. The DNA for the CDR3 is TGTGCCAGCAGCCTGAGCGGGAGTTACGTGTCGGGTGAGCAGTTCTTC. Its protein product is CASSLSGSYVSGEQFF.

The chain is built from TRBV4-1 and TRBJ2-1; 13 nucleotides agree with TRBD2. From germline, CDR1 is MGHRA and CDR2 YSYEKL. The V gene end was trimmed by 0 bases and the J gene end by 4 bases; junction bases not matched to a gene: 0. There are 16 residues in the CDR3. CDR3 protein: CASSQETSGGYNEQFF. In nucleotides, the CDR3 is TGCGCCAGCAGCCAAGAGACTAGCGGGGGGTACAATGAGCAGTTCTTC.

DNA of the CDR3: TGTGCCAGCAGTGACACTCCGATAAAAACGATTTCTGGAAACACCATATATTTT. Residues: CASSDTPIKTISGNTIYF. The chain uses TRBV2 and TRBJ1-3, with no clear D. CDR1 and CDR2 (germline): SNHLY, FYNNEI. The CDR3 consists of 18 residues. V lost 3 bases and J 1 base, leaving 19 bases between the germline ends.

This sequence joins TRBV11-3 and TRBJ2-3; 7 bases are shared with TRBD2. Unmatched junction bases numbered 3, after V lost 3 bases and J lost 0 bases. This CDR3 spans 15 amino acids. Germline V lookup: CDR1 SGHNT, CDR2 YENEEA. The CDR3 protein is CASSLTSRSTDTQYF. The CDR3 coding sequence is TGTGCCAGCAGCTTGACTAGCCGGAGCACAGATACGCAGTATTTT.

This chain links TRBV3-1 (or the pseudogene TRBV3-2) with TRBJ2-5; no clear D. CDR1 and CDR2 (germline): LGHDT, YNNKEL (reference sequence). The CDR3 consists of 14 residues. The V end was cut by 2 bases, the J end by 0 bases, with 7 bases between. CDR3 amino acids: CASSQFDYQETQYF. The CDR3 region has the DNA TGTGCCAGCAGCCAATTTGACTACCAAGAGACCCAGTACTTC.

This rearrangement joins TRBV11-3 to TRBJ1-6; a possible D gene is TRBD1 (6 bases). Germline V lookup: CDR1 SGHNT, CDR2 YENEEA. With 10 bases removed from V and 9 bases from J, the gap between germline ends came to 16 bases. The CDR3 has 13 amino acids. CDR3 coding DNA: TGTGCCACCAAAAGTACAGGGACTTCACCCCTCCACTTT. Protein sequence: CATKSTGTSPLHF.

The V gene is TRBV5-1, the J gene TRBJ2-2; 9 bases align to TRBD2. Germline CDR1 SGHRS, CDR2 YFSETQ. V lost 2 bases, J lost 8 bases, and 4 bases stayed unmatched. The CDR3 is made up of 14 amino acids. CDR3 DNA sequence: TGCGCCAGCAGCTTTAGCGGGAGAGAGGGGGAGCTGTTTTTT. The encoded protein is CASSFSGREGELFF.

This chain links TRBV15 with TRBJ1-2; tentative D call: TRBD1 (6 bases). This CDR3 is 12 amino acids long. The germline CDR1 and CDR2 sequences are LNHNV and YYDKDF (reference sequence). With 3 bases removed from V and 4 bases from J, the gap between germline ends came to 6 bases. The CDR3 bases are TGTGCCACCAGCAGGACAGGCTATGGCTACACCTTC. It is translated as CATSRTGYGYTF.

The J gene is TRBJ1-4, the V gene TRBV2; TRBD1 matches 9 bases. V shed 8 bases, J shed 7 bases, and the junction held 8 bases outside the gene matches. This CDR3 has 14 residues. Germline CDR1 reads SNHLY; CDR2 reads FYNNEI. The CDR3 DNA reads TGTGCCAGCTCCCCCGGGACAGGGACTGAAAAACTGTTTTTT. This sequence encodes CASSPGTGTEKLFF.

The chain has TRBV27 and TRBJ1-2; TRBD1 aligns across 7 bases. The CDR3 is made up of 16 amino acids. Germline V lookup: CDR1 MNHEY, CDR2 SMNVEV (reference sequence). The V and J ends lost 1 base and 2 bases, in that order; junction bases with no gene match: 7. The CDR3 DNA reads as TGTGCCAGCAGTTTATTAGGGACAGATCAAAACTATGGCTACACCTTC. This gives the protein CASSLLGTDQNYGYTF.

The CDR3 reads CAWRDGVYNEQFF. Written as DNA, the CDR3 is TGTGCCTGGAGGGACGGGGTATACAATGAGCAGTTCTTC. The gene calls are TRBV30 and TRBJ2-1; perhaps TRBD2 as D (5 bases). Trimming took off 3 bases at V and 4 bases at J, with 10 bases between the two ends. From germline, CDR1 is GTSNPN and CDR2 SVGIG (reference sequence). CDR3 length: 13 amino acids.

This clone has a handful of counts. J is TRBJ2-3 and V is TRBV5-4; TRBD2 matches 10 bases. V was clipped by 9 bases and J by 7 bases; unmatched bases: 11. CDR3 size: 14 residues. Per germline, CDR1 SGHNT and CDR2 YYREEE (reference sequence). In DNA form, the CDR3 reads TGTGCCACCCGTAGCGGGGGGCTCGGGAATACGCAGTATTTT. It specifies CATRSGGLGNTQYF.

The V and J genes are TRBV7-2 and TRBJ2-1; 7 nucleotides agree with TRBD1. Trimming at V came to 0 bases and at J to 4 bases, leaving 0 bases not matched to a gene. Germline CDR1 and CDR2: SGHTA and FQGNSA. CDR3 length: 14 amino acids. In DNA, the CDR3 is TGTGCCAGCAGCTTAGCCAGGGGGTACAATGAGCAGTTCTTC. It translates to CASSLARGYNEQFF.

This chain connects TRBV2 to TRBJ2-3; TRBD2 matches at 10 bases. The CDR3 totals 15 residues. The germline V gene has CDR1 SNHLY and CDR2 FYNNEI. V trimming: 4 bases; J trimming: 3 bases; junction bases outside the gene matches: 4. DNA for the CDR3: TGTGCCAGCAGTGTTGGGACTAGCGCTACAGATACGCAGTATTTT. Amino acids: CASSVGTSATDTQYF.

The CDR3: CAWRRDLRGSDTQYF. As DNA, the CDR3 is TGTGCCTGGAGGCGGGATTTAAGGGGTTCAGATACGCAGTATTTT. This sequence joins TRBV30 and TRBJ2-3, with D tentatively TRBD2 (6 bases). Germline lookup yields CDR1 GTSNPN and CDR2 SVGIG (reference sequence). CDR3 length: 15 residues. Trimming took off 3 bases at V and 4 bases at J, with 17 bases between the two ends.

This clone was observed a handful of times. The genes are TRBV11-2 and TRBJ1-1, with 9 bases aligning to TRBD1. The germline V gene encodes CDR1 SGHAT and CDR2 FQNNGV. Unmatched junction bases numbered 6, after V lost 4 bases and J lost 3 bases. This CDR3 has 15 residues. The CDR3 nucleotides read TGTGCCAGCAGCTCCTCCGGGACAGGGTACACTGAAGCTTTCTTT. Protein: CASSSSGTGYTEAFF.

CDR3 nucleotide sequence: TGTGCCAGCAGTTGGACTGCGGGTGAGCAGTTCTTC. This gives the protein CASSWTAGEQFF. The chain combines TRBV28 with TRBJ2-1, with D possibly TRBD2 on 5 matching bases. Trimming stripped 4 bases from V and 9 bases from J, with 10 bases between. This CDR3 spans 12 amino acids. Germline assignment: CDR1 MDHEN and CDR2 SYDVKM.

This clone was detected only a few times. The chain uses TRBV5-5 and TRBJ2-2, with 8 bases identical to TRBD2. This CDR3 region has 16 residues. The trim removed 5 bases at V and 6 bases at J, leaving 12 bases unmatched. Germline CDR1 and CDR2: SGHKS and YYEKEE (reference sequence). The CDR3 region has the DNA TGTGCCAGCAGGCCTCCCGGGACTAGTGAGGCCGGGGAGCTGTTTTTT. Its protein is CASRPPGTSEAGELFF.

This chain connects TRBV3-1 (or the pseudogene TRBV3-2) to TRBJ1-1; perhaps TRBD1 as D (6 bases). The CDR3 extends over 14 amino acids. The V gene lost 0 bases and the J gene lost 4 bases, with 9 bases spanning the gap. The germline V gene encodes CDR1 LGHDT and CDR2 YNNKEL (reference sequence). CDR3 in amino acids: CASSQDQGRTEAFF. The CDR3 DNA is TGTGCCAGCAGCCAAGATCAGGGGCGCACTGAAGCTTTCTTT.

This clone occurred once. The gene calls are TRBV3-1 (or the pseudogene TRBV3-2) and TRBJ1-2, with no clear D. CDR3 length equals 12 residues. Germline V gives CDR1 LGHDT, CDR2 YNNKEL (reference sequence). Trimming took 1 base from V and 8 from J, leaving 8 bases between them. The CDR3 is CASSQGAWGYTF. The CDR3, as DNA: TGTGCCAGCAGCCAAGGGGCATGGGGCTACACCTTC.

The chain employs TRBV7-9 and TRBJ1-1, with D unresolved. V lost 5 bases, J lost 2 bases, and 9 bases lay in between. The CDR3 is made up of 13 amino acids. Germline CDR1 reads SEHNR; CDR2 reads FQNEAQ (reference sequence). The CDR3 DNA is TGTGCCAGCAGCCCTAGTTTAAACACTGAAGCTTTCTTT. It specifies CASSPSLNTEAFF.

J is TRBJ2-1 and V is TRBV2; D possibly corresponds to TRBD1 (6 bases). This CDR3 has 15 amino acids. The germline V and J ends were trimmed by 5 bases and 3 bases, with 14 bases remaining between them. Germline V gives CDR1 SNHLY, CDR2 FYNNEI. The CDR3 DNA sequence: TGTGCCAGCAGTCCCGACAGGTTAGGCTACAATGAGCAGTTCTTC. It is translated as CASSPDRLGYNEQFF.

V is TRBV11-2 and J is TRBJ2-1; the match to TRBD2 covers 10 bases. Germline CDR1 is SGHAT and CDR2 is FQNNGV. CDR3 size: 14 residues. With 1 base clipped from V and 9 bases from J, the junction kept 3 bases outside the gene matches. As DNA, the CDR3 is TGTGCCAGCAGCTTAGGGTTAGCGGGGGGTGAGCAGTTCTTC. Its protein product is CASSLGLAGGEQFF. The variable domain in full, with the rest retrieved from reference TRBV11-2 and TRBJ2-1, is EAGVAQSPRYKIIEKRQSVAFWCNPISGHATLYWYQQILGQGPKLLIQFQNNGVVDDSQLPKDRFSAERLKGVDSTLKIQPAKLEDSAVYLCASSLGLAGGEQFFGPGTRLTVL.

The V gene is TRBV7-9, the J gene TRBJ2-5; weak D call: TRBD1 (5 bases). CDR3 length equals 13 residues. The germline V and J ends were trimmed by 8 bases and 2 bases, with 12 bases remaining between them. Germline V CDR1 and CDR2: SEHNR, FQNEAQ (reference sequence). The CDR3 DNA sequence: TGTGCCAGCTTAAAGGACATACAAGAGACCCAGTACTTC. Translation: CASLKDIQETQYF.

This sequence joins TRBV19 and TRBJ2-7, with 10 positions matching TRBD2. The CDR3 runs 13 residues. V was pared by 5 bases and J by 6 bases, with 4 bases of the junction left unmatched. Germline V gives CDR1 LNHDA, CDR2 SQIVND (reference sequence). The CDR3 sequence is CASSSTSGTEQYF. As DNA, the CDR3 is TGTGCCAGTAGTTCCACTAGCGGGACCGAGCAGTACTTC.